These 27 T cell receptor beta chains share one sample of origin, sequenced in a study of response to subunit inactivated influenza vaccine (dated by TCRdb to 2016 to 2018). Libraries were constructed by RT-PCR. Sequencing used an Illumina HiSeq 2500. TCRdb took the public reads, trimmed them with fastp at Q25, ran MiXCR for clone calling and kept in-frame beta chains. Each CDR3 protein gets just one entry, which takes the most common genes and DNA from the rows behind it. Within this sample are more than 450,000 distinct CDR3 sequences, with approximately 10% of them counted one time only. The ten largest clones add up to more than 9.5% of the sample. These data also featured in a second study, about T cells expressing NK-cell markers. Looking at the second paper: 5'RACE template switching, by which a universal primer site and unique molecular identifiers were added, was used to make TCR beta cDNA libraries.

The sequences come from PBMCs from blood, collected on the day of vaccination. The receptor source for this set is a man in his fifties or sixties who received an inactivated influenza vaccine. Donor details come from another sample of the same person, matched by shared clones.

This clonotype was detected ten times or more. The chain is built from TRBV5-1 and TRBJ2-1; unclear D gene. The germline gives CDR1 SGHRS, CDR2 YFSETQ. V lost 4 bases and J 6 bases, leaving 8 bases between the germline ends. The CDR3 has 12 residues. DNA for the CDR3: TGCGCCAGCAGCGGAAAATCCAATGAGCAGTTCTTC. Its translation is CASSGKSNEQFF.

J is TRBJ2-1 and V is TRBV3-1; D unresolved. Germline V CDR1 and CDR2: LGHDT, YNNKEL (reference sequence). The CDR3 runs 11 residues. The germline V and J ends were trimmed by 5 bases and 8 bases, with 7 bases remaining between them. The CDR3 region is CASSTNHEQFF. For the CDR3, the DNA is TGTGCCAGCAGCACCAACCATGAGCAGTTCTTC.

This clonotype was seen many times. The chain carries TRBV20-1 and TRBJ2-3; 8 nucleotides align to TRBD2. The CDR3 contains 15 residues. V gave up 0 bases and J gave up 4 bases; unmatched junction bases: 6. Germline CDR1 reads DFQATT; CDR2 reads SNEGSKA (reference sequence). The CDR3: CSARDPTSVADTQYF. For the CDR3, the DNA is TGCAGTGCTAGAGATCCGACTAGCGTTGCAGATACGCAGTATTTT.

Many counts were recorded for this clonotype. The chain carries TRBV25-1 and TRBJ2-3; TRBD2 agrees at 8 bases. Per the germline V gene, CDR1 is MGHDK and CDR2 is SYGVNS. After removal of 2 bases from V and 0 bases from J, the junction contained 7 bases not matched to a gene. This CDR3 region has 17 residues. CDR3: CASSEGSGIGSTDTQYF. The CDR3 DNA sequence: TGTGCCAGCAGTGAAGGTAGCGGGATCGGGAGCACAGATACGCAGTATTTT. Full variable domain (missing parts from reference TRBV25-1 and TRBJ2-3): EADIYQTPRYLVIGTGKKITLECSQTMGHDKMYWYQQDPGMELHLIHYSYGVNSTEKGDLSSESTVSRIRTEHFPLTLESARPSHTSQYLCASSEGSGIGSTDTQYFGPGTRLTVL.

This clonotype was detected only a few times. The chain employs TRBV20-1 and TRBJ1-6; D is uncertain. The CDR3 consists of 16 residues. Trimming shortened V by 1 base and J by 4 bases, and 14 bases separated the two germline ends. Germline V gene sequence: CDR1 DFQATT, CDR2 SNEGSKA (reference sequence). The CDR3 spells CSARGPSGQYNSPLHF. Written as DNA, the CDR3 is TGCAGTGCTAGAGGACCCTCCGGGCAGTATAATTCACCCCTCCACTTT.

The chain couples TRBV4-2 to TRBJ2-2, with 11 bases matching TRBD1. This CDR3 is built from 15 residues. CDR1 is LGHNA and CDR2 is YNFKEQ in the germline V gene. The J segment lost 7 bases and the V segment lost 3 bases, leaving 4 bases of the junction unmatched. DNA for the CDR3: TGTGCCAGCAGCCATGGACAGGGGGCGGACGGGGAGCTGTTTTTT. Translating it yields CASSHGQGADGELFF.

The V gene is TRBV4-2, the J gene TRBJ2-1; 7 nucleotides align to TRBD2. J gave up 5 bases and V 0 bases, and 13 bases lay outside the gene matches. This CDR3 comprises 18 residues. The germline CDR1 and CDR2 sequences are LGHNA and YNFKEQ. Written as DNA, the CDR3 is TGTGCCAGCAGCCAAGAGTTTGGGGCGGGGCTAGCGGACAATGAGCAGTTCTTC. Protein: CASSQEFGAGLADNEQFF.

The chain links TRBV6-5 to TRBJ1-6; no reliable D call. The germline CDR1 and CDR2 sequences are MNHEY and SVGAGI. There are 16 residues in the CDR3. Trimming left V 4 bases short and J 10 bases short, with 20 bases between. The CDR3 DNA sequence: TGTGCCAGCAGTTTATACTCGGTCGAAGTTGGGTCACCCCTCCACTTT. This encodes CASSLYSVEVGSPLHF.

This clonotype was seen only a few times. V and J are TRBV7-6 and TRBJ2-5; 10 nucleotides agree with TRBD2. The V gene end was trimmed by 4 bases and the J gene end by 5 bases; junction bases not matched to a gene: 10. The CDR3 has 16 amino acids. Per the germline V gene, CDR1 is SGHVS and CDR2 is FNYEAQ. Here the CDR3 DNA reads TGTGCCAGCAGCTCCTTAGCGGGAGGAGGGTTGGAGACCCAGTACTTC. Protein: CASSSLAGGGLETQYF. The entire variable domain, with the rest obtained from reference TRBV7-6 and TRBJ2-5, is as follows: GAGVSQSPRYKVTKRGQDVALRCDPISGHVSLYWYRQALGQGPEFLTYFNYEAQQDKSGLPNDRFSAERPEGSISTLTIQRTEQRDSAMYRCASSSLAGGGLETQYFGPGTRLLVL.

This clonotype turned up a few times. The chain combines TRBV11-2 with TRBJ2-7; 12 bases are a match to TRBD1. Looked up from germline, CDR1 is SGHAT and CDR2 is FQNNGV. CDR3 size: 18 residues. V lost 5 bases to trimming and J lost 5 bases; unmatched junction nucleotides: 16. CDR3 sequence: CASSQGQGATLGFNEQYF. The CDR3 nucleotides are TGTGCCAGCAGCCAGGGACAGGGGGCTACGCTAGGGTTTAACGAGCAGTACTTC. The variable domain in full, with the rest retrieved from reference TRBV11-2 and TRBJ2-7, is EAGVAQSPRYKIIEKRQSVAFWCNPISGHATLYWYQQILGQGPKLLIQFQNNGVVDDSQLPKDRFSAERLKGVDSTLKIQPAKLEDSAVYLCASSQGQGATLGFNEQYFGPGTRLTVT.

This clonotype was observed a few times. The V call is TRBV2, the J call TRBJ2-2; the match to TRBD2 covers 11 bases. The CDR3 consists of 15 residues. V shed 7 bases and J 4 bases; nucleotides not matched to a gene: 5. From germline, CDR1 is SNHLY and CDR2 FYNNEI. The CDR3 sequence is CASTLTSGITGELFF. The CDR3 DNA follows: TGTGCCAGCACTTTGACTAGCGGGATCACCGGGGAGCTGTTTTTT.

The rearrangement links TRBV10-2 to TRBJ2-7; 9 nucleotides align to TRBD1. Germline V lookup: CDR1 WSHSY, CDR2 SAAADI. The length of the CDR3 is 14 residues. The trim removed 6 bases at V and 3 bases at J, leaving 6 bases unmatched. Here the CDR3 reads CASRGQGISYEQYF. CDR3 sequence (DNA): TGCGCCAGCAGAGGACAGGGGATAAGCTACGAGCAGTACTTC.

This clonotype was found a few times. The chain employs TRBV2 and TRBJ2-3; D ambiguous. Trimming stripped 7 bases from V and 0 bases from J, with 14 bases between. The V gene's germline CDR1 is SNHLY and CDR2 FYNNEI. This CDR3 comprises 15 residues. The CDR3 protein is CASKSRYGSTDTQYF. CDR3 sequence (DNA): TGTGCCAGCAAGTCCCGCTATGGGAGCACAGATACGCAGTATTTT.

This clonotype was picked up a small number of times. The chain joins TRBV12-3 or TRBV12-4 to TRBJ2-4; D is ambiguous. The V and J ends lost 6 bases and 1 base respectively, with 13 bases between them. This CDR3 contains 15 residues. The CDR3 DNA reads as TGTGCCAGCAGCCCGGATGTGGCGGCCAAAAACATTCAGTACTTC. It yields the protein CASSPDVAAKNIQYF.

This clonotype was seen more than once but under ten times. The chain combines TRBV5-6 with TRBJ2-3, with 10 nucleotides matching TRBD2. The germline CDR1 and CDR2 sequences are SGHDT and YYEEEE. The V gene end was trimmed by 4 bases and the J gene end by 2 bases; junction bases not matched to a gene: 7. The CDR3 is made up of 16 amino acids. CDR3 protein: CASSAPLAGVTDTQYF. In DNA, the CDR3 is TGTGCCAGCAGCGCCCCTCTAGCGGGAGTCACAGATACGCAGTATTTT.

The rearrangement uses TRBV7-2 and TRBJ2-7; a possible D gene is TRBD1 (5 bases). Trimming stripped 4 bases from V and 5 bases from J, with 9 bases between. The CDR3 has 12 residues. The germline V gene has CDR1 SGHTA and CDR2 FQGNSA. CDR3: CASSSQGHEQYF. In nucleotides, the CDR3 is TGTGCCAGCAGCTCCCAGGGCCACGAGCAGTACTTC.

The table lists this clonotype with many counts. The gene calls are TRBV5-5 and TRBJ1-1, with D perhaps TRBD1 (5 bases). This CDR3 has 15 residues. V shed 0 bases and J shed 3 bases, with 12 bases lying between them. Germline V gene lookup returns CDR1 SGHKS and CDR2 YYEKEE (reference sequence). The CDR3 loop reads CASSLDWGKDTEAFF. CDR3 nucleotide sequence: TGTGCCAGCAGCTTGGATTGGGGGAAGGACACTGAAGCTTTCTTT.

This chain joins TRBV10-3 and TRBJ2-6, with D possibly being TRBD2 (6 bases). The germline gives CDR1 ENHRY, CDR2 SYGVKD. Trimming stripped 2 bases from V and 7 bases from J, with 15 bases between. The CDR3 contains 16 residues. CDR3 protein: CAISEGGGWRANVLTF. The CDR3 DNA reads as TGTGCCATCAGTGAGGGTGGGGGGTGGAGAGCCAACGTCCTGACTTTC.

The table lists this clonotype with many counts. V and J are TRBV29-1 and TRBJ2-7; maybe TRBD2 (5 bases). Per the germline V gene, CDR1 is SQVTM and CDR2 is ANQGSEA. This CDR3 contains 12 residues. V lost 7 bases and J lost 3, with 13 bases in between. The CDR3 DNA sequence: TGCAGCGCCGAGGTCGGGAACTACGAGCAGTACTTC. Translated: CSAEVGNYEQYF.

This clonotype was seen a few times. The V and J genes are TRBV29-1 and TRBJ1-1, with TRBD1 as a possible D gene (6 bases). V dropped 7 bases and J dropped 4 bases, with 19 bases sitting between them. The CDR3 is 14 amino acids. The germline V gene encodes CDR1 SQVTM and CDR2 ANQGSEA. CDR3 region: CSGSLGGLGTEAFF. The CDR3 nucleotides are TGCAGCGGCTCCCTAGGGGGGCTAGGCACTGAAGCTTTCTTT.

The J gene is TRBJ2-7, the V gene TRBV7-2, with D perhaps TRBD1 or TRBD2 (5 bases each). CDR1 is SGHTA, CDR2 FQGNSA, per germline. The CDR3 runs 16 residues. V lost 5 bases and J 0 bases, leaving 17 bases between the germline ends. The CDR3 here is CASSLSGTPTSYEQYF. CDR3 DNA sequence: TGTGCCAGCAGCCTGTCCGGGACCCCCACCTCCTACGAGCAGTACTTC.

The CDR3 bases are TGTGCCAGCAGTTTAGGATATACAGGGGGAGCGGGCGAGCAGTACTTC. This encodes CASSLGYTGGAGEQYF. This chain connects TRBV28 to TRBJ2-7; TRBD1 matches at 8 bases. The trim removed 2 bases at V and 6 bases at J, leaving 12 bases unmatched. Germline V lookup: CDR1 MDHEN, CDR2 SYDVKM. This CDR3 contains 16 residues.

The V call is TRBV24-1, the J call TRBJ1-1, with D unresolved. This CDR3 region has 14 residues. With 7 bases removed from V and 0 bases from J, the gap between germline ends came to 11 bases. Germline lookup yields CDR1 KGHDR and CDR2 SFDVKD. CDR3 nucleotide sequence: TGTGCCACCAGGCCGGGCGGGCTGAACACTGAAGCTTTCTTT. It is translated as CATRPGGLNTEAFF.

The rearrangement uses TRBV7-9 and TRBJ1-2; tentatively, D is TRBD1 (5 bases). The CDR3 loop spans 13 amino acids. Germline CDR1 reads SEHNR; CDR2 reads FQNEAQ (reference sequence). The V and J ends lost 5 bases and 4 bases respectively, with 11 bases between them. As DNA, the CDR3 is TGTGCCAGCAGCCAGGGACGGACCTATGGCTACACCTTC. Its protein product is CASSQGRTYGYTF.

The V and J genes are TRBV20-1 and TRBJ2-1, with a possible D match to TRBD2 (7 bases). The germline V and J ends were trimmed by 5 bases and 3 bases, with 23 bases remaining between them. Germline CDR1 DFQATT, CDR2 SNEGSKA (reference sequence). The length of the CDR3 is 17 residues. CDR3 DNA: TGCAGTGCTGGGGCAGACAGGCGGGAGTTCGTCTACAATGAGCAGTTCTTC. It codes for CSAGADRREFVYNEQFF.

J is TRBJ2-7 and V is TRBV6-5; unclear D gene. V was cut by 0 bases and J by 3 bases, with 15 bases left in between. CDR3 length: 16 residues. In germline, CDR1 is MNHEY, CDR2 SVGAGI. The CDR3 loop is CASSYSIGSLSYEQYF. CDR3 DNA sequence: TGTGCCAGCAGTTACTCGATTGGGTCGCTTAGCTACGAGCAGTACTTC.

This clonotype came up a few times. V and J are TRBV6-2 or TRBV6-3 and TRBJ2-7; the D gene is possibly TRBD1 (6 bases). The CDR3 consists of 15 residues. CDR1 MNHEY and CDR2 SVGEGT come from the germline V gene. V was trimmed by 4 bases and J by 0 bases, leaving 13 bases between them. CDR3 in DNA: TGTGCCAGCAGTTTCGGACAGCTTAGCTCCTACGAGCAGTACTTC. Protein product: CASSFGQLSSYEQYF.